Sequencing of this T cell receptor (beta chain) was carried out in a study of T cell repertoires in cytomegalovirus infection. Findings of the study overall: HLA-C-restricted CMV clonotypes gave the most frequent clonotype in two of eight donors.

The CDR3 covers 16 residues. Trimming took 0 bases from V and 6 from J; bases not matched to a gene: 10. This clonotype has at least ten counts. The antigen is undetermined. TCRdb reprocessed the reads via MiXCR and lists one record per CDR3 protein. This table has roughly 230,000 distinct CDR3 sequences, roughly 12% appearing once. The sample comprised PBMCs. This chain connects TRBV12-3 or TRBV12-4 to TRBJ1-2; 7 positions agree with TRBD1. The sequence derives from a human donor in good health (CMV status not recorded). Some clones in this sample may be carry-over from other donors' samples. CDR3 loop: CASSLASQGVSHGYTF. Written as DNA, the CDR3 is TGTGCCAGCAGTTTAGCGAGTCAGGGGGTGAGCCATGGCTACACCTTC.